Following are 20 T cell receptor beta chains from one sample sequenced in a study of T cells in Graves' hyperthyroidism and ophthalmopathy. From RNA transcripts, TCR beta CDR3 regions were amplified. HTBI primers drove first-round RT-PCR of the TCR CDR3. TCRdb itself ran the multiplex PCR reads through MiXCR, one entry per CDR3 protein. The data contain over 700,000 distinct CDR3 sequences, 38% of them singletons. The material sequenced was blood. Source of these receptors: a man between 18 and 35 years old with Graves' hyperthyroidism.

The rearrangement joins TRBV9 to TRBJ1-5; maybe TRBD1 (6 bases). Deletions cut 5 bases from V and 4 bases from J, with 16 bases between. This CDR3 spans 15 amino acids. The V gene's germline CDR1 is SGDLS and CDR2 YYNGEE. CDR3 DNA: TGTGCCAGCAGTTACCGGGACATTAGGAATCAGCCCCAGCATTTT. Its protein product is CASSYRDIRNQPQHF.

The rearrangement uses TRBV20-1 and TRBJ2-7, with TRBD2 matching over 9 bases. The V gene's germline CDR1 is DFQATT and CDR2 SNEGSKA (reference sequence). The trim removed 3 bases at V and 0 bases at J, leaving 6 bases unmatched. This CDR3 spans 15 amino acids. CDR3 nucleotide sequence: TGCAGTGCTAGGAGGGCGGGGGGGCCCTCCTACGAGCAGTACTTC. This codes for CSARRAGGPSYEQYF.

This rearrangement joins TRBV4-1 to TRBJ1-1, with 8 bases identical to TRBD1. CDR1 and CDR2 from the germline V gene are MGHRA and YSYEKL. The CDR3 has 16 residues. Trimming took 0 bases from V and 6 from J; bases not matched to a gene: 9. CDR3 nucleotide sequence: TGCGCCAGCAGCCAAGATATCGGACAGGGACTGGCTGAAGCTTTCTTT. Amino acid sequence: CASSQDIGQGLAEAFF.

The CDR3 sequence is CASSNRDPWTEAFF. DNA of the CDR3: TGCGCCAGCAGCAACCGGGACCCTTGGACTGAAGCTTTCTTT. The rearrangement joins TRBV5-1 to TRBJ1-1, with D maybe TRBD1 (5 bases). CDR1 is SGHRS and CDR2 is YFSETQ in the germline V gene. Between the trimmed V and J ends, which lost 4 bases and 5 bases, there was a span of 15 bases. The CDR3 loop spans 14 amino acids.

This clonotype was observed a handful of times. The rearrangement links TRBV20-1 to TRBJ2-7, with a possible D match to TRBD2 (6 bases). This CDR3 is 14 amino acids long. CDR1 is DFQATT and CDR2 is SNEGSKA in the germline V gene (reference sequence). The V and J ends lost 5 bases and 0 bases respectively, with 14 bases between them. CDR3 nucleotides: TGCAGTGCTTCGCGACTAGAGAGCTCCTACGAGCAGTACTTC. This encodes CSASRLESSYEQYF.

This clonotype was counted ten times or more. The chain joins TRBV7-2 to TRBJ1-5, with a weak D call TRBD1 (5 bases). CDR3 length equals 13 residues. Germline CDR1 and CDR2: SGHTA and FQGNSA. V was clipped by 4 bases and J by 5 bases, with 9 bases between them. In DNA form, the CDR3 reads TGTGCCAGCAGCTCACGGGGGTATCAGCCCCAGCATTTT. Its protein product is CASSSRGYQPQHF. The full variable domain, completed using reference TRBV7-2 and TRBJ1-5, is GAGVSQSPSNKVTEKGKDVELRCDPISGHTALYWYRQSLGQGLEFLIYFQGNSAPDKSGLPSDRFSAERTGGSVSTLTIQRTQQEDSAVYLCASSSRGYQPQHFGDGTRLSIL.

V is TRBV7-8 and J is TRBJ1-2; maybe TRBD1 (5 bases). The germline CDR1 and CDR2 sequences are SGHVS and FQNEAQ. The V gene lost 5 bases and the J gene lost 9 bases, with 22 bases spanning the gap. This CDR3 comprises 15 residues. CDR3 region: CASSPETLSHRSYTF. The CDR3 region has the DNA TGTGCCAGCAGCCCAGAGACACTGAGCCACAGGAGCTACACCTTC.

The CDR3 DNA sequence: TGTGCCAGCAGCCTAACGATGGACGCTTACGAGCAGTACTTC. Translation gives CASSLTMDAYEQYF. The V call is TRBV9, the J call TRBJ2-7, with D uncertain. The CDR3 is 14 residues long. V dropped 4 bases and J dropped 4 bases, with 15 bases sitting between them. The V gene's germline CDR1 is SGDLS and CDR2 YYNGEE. The whole variable domain, remainder taken from reference TRBV9 and TRBJ2-7, is DSGVTQTPKHLITATGQRVTLRCSPRSGDLSVYWYQQSLDQGLQFLIQYYNGEERAKGNILERFSAQQFPDLHSELNLSSLELGDSALYFCASSLTMDAYEQYFGPGTRLTVT.

This clonotype was picked up a small number of times. J is TRBJ1-3 and V is TRBV4-1; no firm D call. The CDR3 has 15 residues. V gave up 1 base and J gave up 0 bases, with 7 bases separating them. Germline V lookup: CDR1 MGHRA, CDR2 YSYEKL. The CDR3 nucleotides are TGCGCCAGCAGCCAAGGAGTTAGCTCTGGAAACACCATATATTTT. Its protein is CASSQGVSSGNTIYF.

The V call is TRBV7-8, the J call TRBJ2-7; D remains unclear. The CDR3 contains 17 residues. Between the trimmed V and J ends, which lost 2 bases and 5 bases, there was a span of 22 bases. Germline lookup yields CDR1 SGHVS and CDR2 FQNEAQ. The chain's CDR3 is CASSLSVSLIAGNEQYF. Here the CDR3 DNA reads TGTGCCAGCAGCTTATCGGTCAGTTTGATAGCTGGCAACGAGCAGTACTTC.

This clonotype came up once. The chain is built from TRBV2 and TRBJ1-1; D is undetermined. Per germline, CDR1 SNHLY and CDR2 FYNNEI. CDR3 length: 14 residues. V lost 6 bases and J 4 bases, leaving 15 bases between the germline ends. The CDR3 sequence is CASSHRDRSTEAFF. DNA of the CDR3: TGTGCCAGCAGCCACCGAGACCGAAGCACTGAAGCTTTCTTT.

This clonotype was seen at least ten times. The chain is built from TRBV11-2 and TRBJ2-5; D perhaps matches TRBD2 (5 bases). The CDR3 length is 13 residues. V was pared by 10 bases and J by 5 bases, with 17 bases between. In germline, CDR1 is SGHAT, CDR2 FQNNGV. The CDR3 DNA reads TGTGCCACAGCGTCCGGGGATTGGGAGACCCAGTACTTC. It is translated as CATASGDWETQYF. Drawing the rest from reference TRBV11-2 and TRBJ2-5, the complete variable domain is EAGVAQSPRYKIIEKRQSVAFWCNPISGHATLYWYQQILGQGPKLLIQFQNNGVVDDSQLPKDRFSAERLKGVDSTLKIQPAKLEDSAVYLCATASGDWETQYFGPGTRLLVL.

This clonotype has a count of ten or more. V is TRBV5-8 and J is TRBJ1-6; 9 bases are a match to TRBD1. This CDR3 contains 14 residues. Germline V gene data show CDR1 as SGHTS and CDR2 as YDEGEE. V trimming: 4 bases; J trimming: 10 bases; junction bases outside the gene matches: 6. In DNA, the CDR3 is TGTGCCAGCAGCCCAGGACAGGGGCGATCACCCCTCCACTTT. This encodes CASSPGQGRSPLHF.

This clonotype occurred many times. The chain uses TRBV5-1 and TRBJ1-1; 8 bases agree with TRBD1. V gave up 3 bases and J gave up 1 base; unmatched junction bases: 2. The CDR3 length is 14 residues. Germline CDR1 and CDR2: SGHRS and YFSETQ. As DNA, the CDR3 is TGCGCCAGCAGCTCGGACAGGGCGAACACTGAAGCTTTCTTT. Translation gives CASSSDRANTEAFF.

J is TRBJ1-4 and V is TRBV7-9; D is uncertain. Germline CDR1 is SEHNR and CDR2 is FQNEAQ (reference sequence). The CDR3 is 17 amino acids. V gave up 4 bases and J gave up 1 base, with 16 bases separating them. CDR3 coding DNA: TGTGCCAGCAGCTCCCCGTTGGAGGGTGGAACTAATGAAAAACTGTTTTTT. Its translation is CASSSPLEGGTNEKLFF. The variable domain in full, completed from reference TRBV7-9 and TRBJ1-4, reads DTGVSQNPRHKITKRGQNVTFRCDPISEHNRLYWYRQTLGQGPEFLTYFQNEAQLEKSRLLSDRFSAERPKGSFSTLEIQRTEQGDSAMYLCASSSPLEGGTNEKLFFGSGTQLSVL.

The sample holds many counts of this clonotype. J is TRBJ2-7 and V is TRBV20-1, with D possibly matching TRBD2 (5 bases). CDR3 length: 14 amino acids. Per germline, CDR1 DFQATT and CDR2 SNEGSKA (reference sequence). V was clipped by 3 bases and J by 3 bases, with 15 bases between them. The CDR3 nucleotides read TGCAGTGCTAGTCACGGGAACAGTGGCTACGAGCAGTACTTC. This gives the protein CSASHGNSGYEQYF.

The chain uses TRBV5-1 and TRBJ2-2; no clear D. CDR1 and CDR2 (germline): SGHRS, YFSETQ. This CDR3 region has 15 residues. Trimming cost V 4 bases and J 6 bases, with 16 bases left between them. CDR3 sequence (DNA): TGCGCCAGCAGCCAAGATAATACGGTGGCCGGGGAGCTGTTTTTT. Residues: CASSQDNTVAGELFF.

The chain employs TRBV12-3 or TRBV12-4 and TRBJ1-2; D is unclear. V lost 8 bases, J lost 3 bases, and 16 bases lay in between. The CDR3 is 14 amino acids. The CDR3 is CASALGPGDYGYTF. The CDR3, as DNA: TGTGCCAGCGCTTTAGGTCCCGGGGACTATGGCTACACCTTC.

This clonotype appeared once. At one end the junction does not follow the germline gene, possibly because of a read error. The V gene is TRBV29-1, the J gene TRBJ2-5, with unresolved D. The CDR3 has 16 residues. Per the germline V gene, CDR1 is SQVTM and CDR2 is ANQGSEA. The CDR3 region is CGVVKRITWARETQYF. The CDR3 coding sequence is TGCGGCGTTGTCAAGAGAATTACATGGGCGCGGGAGACCCAGTACTTC.

The chain couples TRBV20-1 to TRBJ2-5, with D possibly being TRBD2 (5 bases). V lost 1 base, J lost 0 bases, and 6 bases lay in between. The germline gives CDR1 DFQATT, CDR2 SNEGSKA (reference sequence). The CDR3 runs to 13 residues. The CDR3 is CSARGENQETQYF. CDR3 nucleotide sequence: TGCAGTGCTAGAGGGGAGAACCAAGAGACCCAGTACTTC.